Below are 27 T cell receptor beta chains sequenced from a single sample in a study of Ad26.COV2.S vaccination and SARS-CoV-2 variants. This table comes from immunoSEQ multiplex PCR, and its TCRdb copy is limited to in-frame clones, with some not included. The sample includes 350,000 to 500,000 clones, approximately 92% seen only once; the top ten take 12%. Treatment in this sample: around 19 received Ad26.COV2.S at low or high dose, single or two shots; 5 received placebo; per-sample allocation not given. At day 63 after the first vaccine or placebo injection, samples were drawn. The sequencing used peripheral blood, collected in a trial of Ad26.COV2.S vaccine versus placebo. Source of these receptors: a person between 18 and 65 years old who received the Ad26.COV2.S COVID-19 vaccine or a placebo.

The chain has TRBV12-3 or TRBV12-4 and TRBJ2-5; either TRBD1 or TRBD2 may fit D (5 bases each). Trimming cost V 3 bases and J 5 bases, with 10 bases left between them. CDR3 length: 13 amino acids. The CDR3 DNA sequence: TGTGCCAGCAGTTTGACGGGACGGGAGACCCAGTACTTC. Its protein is CASSLTGRETQYF.

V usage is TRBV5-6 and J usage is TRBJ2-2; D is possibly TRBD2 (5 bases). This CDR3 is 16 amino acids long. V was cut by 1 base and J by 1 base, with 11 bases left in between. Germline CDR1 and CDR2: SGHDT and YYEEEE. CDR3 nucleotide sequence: TGTGCCAGCAGCTTGAATGGGGAGAGGAACACCGGGGAGCTGTTTTTT. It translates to CASSLNGERNTGELFF.

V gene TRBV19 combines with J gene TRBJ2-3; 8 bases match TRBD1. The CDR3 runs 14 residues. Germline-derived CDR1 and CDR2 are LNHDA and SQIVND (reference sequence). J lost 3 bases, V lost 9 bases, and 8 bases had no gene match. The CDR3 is CASQQGVATDTQYF. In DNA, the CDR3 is TGTGCCAGCCAACAGGGGGTAGCGACAGATACGCAGTATTTT.

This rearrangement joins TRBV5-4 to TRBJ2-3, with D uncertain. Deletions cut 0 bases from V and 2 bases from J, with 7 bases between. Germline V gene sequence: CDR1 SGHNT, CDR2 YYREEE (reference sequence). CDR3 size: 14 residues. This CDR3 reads CASSLGNTTDTQYF. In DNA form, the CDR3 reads TGTGCCAGCAGCTTGGGGAACACCACAGATACGCAGTATTTT.

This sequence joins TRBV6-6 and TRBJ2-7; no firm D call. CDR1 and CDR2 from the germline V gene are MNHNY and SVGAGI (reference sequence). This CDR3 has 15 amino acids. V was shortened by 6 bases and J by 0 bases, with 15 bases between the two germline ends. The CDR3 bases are TGTGCCAGCAGACTCGGTCGCGGCCTCTCCTACGAGCAGTACTTC. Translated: CASRLGRGLSYEQYF.

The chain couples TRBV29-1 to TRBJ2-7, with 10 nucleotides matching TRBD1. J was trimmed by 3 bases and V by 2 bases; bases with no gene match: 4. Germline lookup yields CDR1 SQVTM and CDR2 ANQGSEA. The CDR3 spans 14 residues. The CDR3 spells CSVENGTGVYEQYF. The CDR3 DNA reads TGCAGCGTTGAAAATGGGACAGGGGTCTACGAGCAGTACTTC.

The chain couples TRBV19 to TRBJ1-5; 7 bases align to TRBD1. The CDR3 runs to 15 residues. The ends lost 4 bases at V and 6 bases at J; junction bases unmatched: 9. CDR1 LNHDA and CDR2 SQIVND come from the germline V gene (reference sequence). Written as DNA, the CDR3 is TGTGCCAGTAGTACGACGACAGGGCTCACTCAGCCCCAGCATTTT. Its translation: CASSTTTGLTQPQHF. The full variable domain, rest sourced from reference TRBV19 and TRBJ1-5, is DGGITQSPKYLFRKEGQNVTLSCEQNLNHDAMYWYRQDPGQGLRLIYYSQIVNDFQKGDIAEGYSVSREKKESFPLTVTSAQKNPTAFYLCASSTTTGLTQPQHFGDGTRLSIL.

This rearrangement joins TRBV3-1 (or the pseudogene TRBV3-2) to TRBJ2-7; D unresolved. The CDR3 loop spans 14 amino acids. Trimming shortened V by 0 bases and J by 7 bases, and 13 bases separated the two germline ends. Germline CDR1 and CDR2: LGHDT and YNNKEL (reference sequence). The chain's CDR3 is CASSQDWGLGEQYF. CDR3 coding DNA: TGTGCCAGCAGCCAAGACTGGGGTTTAGGAGAGCAGTACTTC.

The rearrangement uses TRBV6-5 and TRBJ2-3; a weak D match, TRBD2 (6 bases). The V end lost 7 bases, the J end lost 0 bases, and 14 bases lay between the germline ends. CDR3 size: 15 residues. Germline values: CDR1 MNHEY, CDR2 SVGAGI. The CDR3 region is CASTILGGSTDTQYF. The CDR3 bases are TGTGCCAGCACCATACTGGGGGGTAGCACAGATACGCAGTATTTT.

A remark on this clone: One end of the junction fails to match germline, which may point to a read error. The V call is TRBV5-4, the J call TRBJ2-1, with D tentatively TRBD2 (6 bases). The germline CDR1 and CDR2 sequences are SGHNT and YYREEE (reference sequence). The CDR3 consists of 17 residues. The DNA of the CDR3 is TGTGCCAGCAGCTTGGGAGGGAGGCTCGCCTCCGACAATGAGCAGTTCTTC. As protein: CASSLGGRLASDNEQFF. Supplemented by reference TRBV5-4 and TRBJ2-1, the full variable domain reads ETGVTQSPTHLIKTRGQQVTLRCSSQSGHNTVSWYQQALGQGPQFIFQYYREEENGRGNFPPRFSGLQFPNYSSELNVNALELDDSALYLCASSLGGRLASDNEQFFGPGTRLTVL.

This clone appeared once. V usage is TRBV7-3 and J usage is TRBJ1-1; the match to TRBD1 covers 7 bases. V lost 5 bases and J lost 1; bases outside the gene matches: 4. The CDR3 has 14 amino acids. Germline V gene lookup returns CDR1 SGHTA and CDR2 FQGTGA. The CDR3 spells CASSQGQPNTEAFF. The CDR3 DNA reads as TGTGCCAGCAGCCAGGGACAGCCGAACACTGAAGCTTTCTTT.

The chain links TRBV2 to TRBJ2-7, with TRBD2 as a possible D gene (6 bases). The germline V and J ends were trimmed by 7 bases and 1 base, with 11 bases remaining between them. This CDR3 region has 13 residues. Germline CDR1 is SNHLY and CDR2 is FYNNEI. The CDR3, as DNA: TGTGCCAGCAAACGGGAGTATTCCTACGAGCAGTACTTC. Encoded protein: CASKREYSYEQYF.

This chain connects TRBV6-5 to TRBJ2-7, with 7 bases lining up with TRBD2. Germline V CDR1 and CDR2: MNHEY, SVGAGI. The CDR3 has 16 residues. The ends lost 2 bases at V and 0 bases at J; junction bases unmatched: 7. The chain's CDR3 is CASSYAQASGSYEQYF. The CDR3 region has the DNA TGTGCCAGCAGTTACGCCCAGGCTAGCGGCTCCTACGAGCAGTACTTC.

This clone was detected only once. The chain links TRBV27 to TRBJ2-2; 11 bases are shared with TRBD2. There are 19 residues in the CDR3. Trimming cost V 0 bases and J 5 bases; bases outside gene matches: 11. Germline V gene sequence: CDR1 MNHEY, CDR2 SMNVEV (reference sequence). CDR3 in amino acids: CASSLSIAGGPRSTGELFF. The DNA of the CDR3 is TGTGCCAGCAGTTTATCGATAGCGGGAGGGCCGAGAAGTACCGGGGAGCTGTTTTTT.

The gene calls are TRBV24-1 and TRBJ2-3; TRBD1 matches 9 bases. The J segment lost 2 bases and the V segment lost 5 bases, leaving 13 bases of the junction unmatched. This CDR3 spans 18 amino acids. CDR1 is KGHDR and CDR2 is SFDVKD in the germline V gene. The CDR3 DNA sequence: TGTGCCACCAGTGGCCATAACAGGGGGCTCCCCTACACAGATACGCAGTATTTT. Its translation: CATSGHNRGLPYTDTQYF.

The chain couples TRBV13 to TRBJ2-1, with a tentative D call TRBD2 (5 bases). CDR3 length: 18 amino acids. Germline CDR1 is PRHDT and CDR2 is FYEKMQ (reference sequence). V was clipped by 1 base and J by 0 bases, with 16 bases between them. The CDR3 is CASSLELTGKGSYNEQFF. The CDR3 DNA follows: TGTGCCAGCAGCTTAGAACTCACGGGGAAGGGCTCCTACAATGAGCAGTTCTTC.

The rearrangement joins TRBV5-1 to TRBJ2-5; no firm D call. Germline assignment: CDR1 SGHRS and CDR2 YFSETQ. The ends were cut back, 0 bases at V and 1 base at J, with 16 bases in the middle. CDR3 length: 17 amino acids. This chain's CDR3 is CASSLVGSARGQETQYF. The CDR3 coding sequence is TGCGCCAGCAGCTTGGTAGGGTCAGCCCGTGGCCAAGAGACCCAGTACTTC.

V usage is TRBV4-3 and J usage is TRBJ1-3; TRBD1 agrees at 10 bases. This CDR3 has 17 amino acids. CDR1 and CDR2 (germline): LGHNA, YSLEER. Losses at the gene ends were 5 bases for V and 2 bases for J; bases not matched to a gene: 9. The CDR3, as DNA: TGCGCCAGCAGCAACAGACAGGGGGCTCCAACTGGAAACACCATATATTTT. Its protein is CASSNRQGAPTGNTIYF.

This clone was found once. The CDR3 here is CASRRGANEKLFF. The DNA of the CDR3 is TGTGCCAGCAGAAGGGGAGCTAATGAAAAACTGTTTTTT. V usage is TRBV25-1 and J usage is TRBJ1-4; TRBD1 is a possible D gene (5 bases). V lost 6 bases and J lost 3, with 8 bases in between. This CDR3 spans 13 amino acids. CDR1 is MGHDK, CDR2 SYGVNS, per germline.

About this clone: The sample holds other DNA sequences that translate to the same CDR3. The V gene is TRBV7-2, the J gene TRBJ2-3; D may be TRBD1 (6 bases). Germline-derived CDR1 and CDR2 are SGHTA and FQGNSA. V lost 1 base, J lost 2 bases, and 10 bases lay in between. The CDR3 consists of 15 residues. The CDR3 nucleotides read TGTGCCAGCAGCTTAGTAGGACAGATCACAGATACGCAGTATTTT. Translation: CASSLVGQITDTQYF.

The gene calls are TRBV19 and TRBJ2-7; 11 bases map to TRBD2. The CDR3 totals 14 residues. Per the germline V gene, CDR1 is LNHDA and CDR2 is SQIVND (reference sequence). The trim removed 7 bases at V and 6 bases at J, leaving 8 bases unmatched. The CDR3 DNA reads TGTGCCAGTAAACTAGCGGGAGTTGTTGGCGAGCAGTACTTC. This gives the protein CASKLAGVVGEQYF.

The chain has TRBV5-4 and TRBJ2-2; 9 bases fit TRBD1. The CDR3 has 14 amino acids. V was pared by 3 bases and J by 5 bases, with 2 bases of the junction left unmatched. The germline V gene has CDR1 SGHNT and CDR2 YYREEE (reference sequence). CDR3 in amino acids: CASSWTGETGELFF. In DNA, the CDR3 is TGTGCCAGCAGCTGGACAGGGGAGACCGGGGAGCTGTTTTTT.

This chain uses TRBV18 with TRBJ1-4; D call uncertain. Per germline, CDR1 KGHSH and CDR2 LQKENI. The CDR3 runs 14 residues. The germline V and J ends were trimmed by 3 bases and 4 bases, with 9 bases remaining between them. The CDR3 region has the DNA TGTGCCAGCTCACCCCTCGACGGTAATGAAAAACTGTTTTTT. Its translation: CASSPLDGNEKLFF.

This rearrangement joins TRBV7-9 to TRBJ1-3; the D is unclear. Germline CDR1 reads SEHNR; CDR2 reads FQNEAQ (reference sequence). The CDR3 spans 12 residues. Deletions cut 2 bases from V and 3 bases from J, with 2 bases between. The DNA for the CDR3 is TGTGCCAGCAGCTTAAATGGAAACACCATATATTTT. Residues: CASSLNGNTIYF.

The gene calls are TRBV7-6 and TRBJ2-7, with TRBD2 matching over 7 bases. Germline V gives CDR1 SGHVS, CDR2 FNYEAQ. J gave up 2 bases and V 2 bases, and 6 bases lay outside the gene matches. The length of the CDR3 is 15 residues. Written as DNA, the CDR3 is TGTGCCAGCAGCTTATTCGAACTAGCGACCTACGAGCAGTACTTC. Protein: CASSLFELATYEQYF.

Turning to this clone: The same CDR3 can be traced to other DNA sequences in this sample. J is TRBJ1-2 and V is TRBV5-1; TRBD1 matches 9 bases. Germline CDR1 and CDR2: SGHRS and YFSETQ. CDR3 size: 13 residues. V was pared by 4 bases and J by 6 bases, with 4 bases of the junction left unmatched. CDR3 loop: CASSLTGGDGYTF. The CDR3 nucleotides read TGCGCCAGCAGCCTGACAGGGGGGGATGGCTACACCTTC.

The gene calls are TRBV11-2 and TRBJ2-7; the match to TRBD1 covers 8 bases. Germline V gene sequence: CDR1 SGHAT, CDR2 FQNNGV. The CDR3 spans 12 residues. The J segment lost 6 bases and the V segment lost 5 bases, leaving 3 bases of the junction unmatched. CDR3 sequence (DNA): TGTGCCAGCAGCGGACAGGGTGGCGAGCAGTACTTC. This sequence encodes CASSGQGGEQYF.